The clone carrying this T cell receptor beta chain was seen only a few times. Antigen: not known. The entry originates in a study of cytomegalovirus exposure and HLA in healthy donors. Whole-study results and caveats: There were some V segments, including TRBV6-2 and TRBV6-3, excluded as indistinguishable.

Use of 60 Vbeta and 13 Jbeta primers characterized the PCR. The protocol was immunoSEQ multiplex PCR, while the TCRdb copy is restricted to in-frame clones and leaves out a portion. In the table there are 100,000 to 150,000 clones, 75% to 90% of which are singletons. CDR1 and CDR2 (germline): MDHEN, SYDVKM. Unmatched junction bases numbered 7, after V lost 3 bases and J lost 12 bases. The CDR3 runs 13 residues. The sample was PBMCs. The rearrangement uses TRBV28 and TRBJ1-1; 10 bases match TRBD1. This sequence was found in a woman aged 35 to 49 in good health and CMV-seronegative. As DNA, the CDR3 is TGTGCCAGCAGTTTGGGGACAGGGGCCCAGACTTTCTTT. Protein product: CASSLGTGAQTFF.